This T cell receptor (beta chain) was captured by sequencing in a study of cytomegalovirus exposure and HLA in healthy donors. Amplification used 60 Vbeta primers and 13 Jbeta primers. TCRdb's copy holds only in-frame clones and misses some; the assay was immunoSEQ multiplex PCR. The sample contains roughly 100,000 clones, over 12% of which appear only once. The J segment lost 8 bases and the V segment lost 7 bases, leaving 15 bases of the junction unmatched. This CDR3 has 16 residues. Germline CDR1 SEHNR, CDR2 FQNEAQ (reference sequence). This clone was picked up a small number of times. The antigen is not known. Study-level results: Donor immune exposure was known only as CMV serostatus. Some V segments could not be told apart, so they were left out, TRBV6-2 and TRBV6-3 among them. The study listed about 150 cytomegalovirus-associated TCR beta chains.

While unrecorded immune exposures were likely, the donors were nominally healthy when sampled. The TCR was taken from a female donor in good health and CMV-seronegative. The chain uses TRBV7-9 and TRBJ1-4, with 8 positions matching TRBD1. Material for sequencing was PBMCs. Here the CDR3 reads CASTNDLTGGGEKLFF. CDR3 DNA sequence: TGTGCCAGCACCAACGACCTTACAGGGGGAGGAGAAAAACTGTTTTTT.